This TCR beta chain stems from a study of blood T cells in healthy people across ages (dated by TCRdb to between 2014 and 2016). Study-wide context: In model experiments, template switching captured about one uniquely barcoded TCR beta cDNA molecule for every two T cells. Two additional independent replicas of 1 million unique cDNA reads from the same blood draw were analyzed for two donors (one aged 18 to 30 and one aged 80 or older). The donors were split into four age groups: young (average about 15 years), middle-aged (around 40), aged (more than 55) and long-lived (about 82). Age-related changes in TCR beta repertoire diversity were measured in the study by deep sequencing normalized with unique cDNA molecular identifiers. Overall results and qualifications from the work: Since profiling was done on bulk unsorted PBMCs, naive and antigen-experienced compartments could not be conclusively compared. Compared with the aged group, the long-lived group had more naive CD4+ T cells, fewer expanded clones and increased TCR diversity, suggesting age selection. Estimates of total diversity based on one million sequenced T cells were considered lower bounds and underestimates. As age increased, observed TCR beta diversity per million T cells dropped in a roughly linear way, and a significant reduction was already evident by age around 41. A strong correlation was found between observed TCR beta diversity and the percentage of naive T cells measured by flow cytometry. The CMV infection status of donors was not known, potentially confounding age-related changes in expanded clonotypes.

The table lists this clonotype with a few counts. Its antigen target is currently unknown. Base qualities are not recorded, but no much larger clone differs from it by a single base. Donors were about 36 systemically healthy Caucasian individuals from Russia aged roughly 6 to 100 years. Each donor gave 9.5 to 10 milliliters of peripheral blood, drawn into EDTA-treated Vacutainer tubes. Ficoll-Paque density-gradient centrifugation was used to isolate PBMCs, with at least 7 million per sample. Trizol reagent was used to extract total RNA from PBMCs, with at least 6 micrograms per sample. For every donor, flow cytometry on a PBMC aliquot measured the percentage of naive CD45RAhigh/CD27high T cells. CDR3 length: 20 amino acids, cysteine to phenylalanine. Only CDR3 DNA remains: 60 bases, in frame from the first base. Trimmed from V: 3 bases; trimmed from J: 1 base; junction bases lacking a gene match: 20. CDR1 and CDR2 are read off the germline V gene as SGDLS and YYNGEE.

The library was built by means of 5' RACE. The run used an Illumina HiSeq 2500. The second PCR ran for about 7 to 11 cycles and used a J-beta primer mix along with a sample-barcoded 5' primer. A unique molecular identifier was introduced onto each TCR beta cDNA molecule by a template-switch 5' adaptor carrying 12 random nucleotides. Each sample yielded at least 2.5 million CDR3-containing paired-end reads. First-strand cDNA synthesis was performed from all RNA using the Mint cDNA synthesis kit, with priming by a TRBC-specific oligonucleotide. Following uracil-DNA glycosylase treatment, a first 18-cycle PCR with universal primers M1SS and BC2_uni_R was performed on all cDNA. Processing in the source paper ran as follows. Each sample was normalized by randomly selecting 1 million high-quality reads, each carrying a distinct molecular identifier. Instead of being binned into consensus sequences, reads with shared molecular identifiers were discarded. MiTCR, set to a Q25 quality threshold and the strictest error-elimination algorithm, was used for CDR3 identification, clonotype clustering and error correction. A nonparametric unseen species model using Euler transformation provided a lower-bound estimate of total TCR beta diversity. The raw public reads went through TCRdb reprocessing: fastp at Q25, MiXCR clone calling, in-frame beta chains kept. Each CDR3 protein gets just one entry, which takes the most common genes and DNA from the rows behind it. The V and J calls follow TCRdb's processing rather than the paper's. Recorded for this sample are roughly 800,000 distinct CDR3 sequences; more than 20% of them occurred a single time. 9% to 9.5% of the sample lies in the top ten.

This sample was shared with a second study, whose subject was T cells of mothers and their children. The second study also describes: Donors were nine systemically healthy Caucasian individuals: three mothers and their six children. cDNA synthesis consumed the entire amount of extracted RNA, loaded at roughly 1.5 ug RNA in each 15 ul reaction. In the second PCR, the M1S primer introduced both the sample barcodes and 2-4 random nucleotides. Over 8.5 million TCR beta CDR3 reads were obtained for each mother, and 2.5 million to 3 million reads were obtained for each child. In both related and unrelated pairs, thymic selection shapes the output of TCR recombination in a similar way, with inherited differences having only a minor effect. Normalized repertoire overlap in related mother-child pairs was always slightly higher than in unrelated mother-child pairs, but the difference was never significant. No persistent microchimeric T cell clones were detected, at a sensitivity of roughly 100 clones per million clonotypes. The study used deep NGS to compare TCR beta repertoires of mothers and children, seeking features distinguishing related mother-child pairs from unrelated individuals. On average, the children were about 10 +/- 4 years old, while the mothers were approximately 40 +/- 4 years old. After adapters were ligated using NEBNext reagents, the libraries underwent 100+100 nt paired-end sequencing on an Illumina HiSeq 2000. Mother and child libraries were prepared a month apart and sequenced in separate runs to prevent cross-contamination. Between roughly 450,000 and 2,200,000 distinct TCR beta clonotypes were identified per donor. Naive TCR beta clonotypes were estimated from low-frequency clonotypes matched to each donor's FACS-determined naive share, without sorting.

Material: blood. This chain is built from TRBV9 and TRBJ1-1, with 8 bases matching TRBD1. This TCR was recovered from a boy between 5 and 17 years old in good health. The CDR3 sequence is CASSADRAGQADTGNTEAFF. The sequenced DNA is TGTGCCAGCAGCGCGGACAGGGCGGGCCAGGCCGATACAGGGAACACTGAAGCTTTCTTT.